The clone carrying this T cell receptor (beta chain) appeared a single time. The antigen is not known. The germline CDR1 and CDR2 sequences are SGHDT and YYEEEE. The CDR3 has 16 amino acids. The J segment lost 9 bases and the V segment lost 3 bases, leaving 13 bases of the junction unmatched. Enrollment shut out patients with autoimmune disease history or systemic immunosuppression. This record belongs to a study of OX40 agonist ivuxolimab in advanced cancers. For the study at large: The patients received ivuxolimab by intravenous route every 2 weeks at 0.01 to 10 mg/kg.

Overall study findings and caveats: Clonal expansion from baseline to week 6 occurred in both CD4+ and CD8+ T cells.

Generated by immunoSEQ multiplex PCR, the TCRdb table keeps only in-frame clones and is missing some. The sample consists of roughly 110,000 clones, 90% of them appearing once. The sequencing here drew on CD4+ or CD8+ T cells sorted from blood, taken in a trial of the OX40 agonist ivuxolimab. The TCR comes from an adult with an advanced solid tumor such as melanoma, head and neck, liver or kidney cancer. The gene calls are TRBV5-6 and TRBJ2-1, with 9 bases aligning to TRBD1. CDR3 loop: CASSYVRDRVISEQFF. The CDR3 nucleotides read TGTGCCAGCAGCTATGTTCGGGACAGGGTTATTAGTGAGCAGTTCTTC.